The sequence of this T cell receptor beta chain was determined in a study of blood T cell repertoires in COVID-19. CDR1 and CDR2 from the germline V gene are MNHEY and SVGAGI. The CDR3 loop spans 16 amino acids. V trimming: 2 bases; J trimming: 9 bases; junction bases outside the gene matches: 9. Assay: immunoSEQ multiplex PCR; the TCRdb copy retains only in-frame clones and omits some. The sample lists approximately 110,000 clones; around 81% were seen once. Sequenced material: peripheral blood. This chain links TRBV6-5 with TRBJ2-1, with 11 bases fitting TRBD1. The clonotype originates from a woman aged 70-85 years with acute or convalescent COVID-19. The DNA for the CDR3 is TGTGCCAGCAGTTACGCCGGACAGGGGGCGCAGATTGAGCAGTTCTTC. Protein product: CASSYAGQGAQIEQFF.